A single sample is the source of the 2 T cell receptor beta chains below, sequenced in a study of cytomegalovirus exposure and HLA in healthy donors (TCRdb year 2017). Preparation of the library involved the immunoSEQ multiplex PCR assay. Sourced from immuneACCESS, this table was stored by TCRdb with only in-frame sequences that have V and J called. A share of the clones is absent; for the studies checked, an unresolved V gene accounts for under half, and the remainder has no known explanation. This sample holds approximately 270,000 clones; about 90% were observed only once. The ten largest make up approximately 12% of the sample. The sample comprised PBMCs. The receptor set was obtained from a man aged 18 to 35 in good health and CMV-seropositive.

This chain uses TRBV21-1 with TRBJ2-1. TRBV21-1 is a known pseudogene. The CDR3 loop spans 14 amino acids. Written as DNA, the CDR3 is TGTGCCAGCAGCCAAGCCGGGACCCTCAATGAGCAGTTCTTC. It yields the protein CASSQAGTLNEQFF.

The rearrangement links TRBV4-1 to TRBJ2-7, with 8 bases that match TRBD1. Trimming at V came to 1 base and at J to 4 bases, leaving 6 bases not matched to a gene. The germline gives CDR1 MGHRA, CDR2 YSYEKL. This CDR3 contains 15 residues. For the CDR3, the DNA is TGCGCCAGCAGCCAAGGGTCAGGGGGCAGGTACGAGCAGTACTTC. Its protein product is CASSQGSGGRYEQYF.